This T cell receptor beta chain was found in a study of metastatic and nonmetastatic thyroid tumors (dated by TCRdb to the early 2020s). Some background on the complete study: For patients with malignant and with benign thyroid disease, the researchers compared repertoires between peripheral blood samples and tumor or nodule tissue samples. Points the paper makes about the study in general: TCR beta diversity was reported as significantly higher in malignant tumors than in benign nodules, in both blood and tumor samples.

No treatment had been received by any patient before thyroid surgery. Patient clinical samples collected from the early 2010s to the late 2010s were retrospectively analysed using T-cell receptor beta sequencing. As encoded in the germline V gene, CDR1 is SGHAT while CDR2 is FQNNGV. The CDR3 contains 16 residues, cysteine and phenylalanine counted. The sequence is cut down to CDR3 DNA, 48 bases in frame from base 1. V has 1 base trimmed and J has 9 bases trimmed; junction bases matching no gene number 4. This clone was counted at least ten times. It has no known antigen specificity. Base quality data are lacking; no much larger clone is found one base away. The library was prepared using PCR. Sequenced using an Illumina HiSeq 4000. High-throughput sequencing was used to profile the CDR3 region of the TCR beta-chain in every patient. As for the authors' bioinformatics: Drawing on CDR3 differences between clinicopathological groups, the researchers built a classifier meant to tell apart patients with distant-metastatic papillary thyroid cancer. The Shannon index was used to assess repertoire diversity, and the Morisita-Horn index was used to assess tumor-blood repertoire similarity. The public reads were reanalyzed by TCRdb: fastp trimming at Q25, MiXCR alignment, in-frame beta chains only. For this entry, the V and J calls and clone size follow TCRdb and not the study's own pipeline. The table for this sample lists some 4,800 clones; roughly 20% of them were counted only once. Clones ranked in the top ten supply roughly 22% of the sample.

Material: tumor tissue. This receptor chain uses TRBV11-2 and TRBJ2-1; TRBD2 aligns with 15 central bases. The source is a male donor with papillary thyroid cancer or a benign thyroid nodule (not recorded which). Some clones in this sample may be carry-over from other donors' samples. The DNA sequence reads TGTGCCAGCAGCTTAGGGACTAGCGGGAGGGATGCTGAGCAGTTCTTC. This is translated as CASSLGTSGRDAEQFF.